This record concerns one TCR beta chain sequence. The record originates from a study of blood T cell repertoires in COVID-19. About the study: The cDNA or gDNA used as material had been derived from T cells, B-cell-depleted T cells, or PBMCs.

The CDR3 has 14 residues. CDR1 SGHTS and CDR2 YDEGEE come from the germline V gene. J gave up 5 bases and V 4 bases, and 7 bases lay outside the gene matches. Here immunoSEQ multiplex PCR was the method, and the copy in TCRdb shows in-frame clones only, minus some. Of 150,000 to 200,000 clones in the sample, about four fifths were seen once. This rearrangement joins TRBV5-8 to TRBJ1-1; 8 bases match TRBD1. The TCR comes from a man in his fifties or sixties with active or convalescent COVID-19. The specimen was peripheral blood. CDR3 bases: TGTGCCAGCAGCAGACGACAGGGGCGGACTGAAGCTTTCTTT. It encodes CASSRRQGRTEAFF.